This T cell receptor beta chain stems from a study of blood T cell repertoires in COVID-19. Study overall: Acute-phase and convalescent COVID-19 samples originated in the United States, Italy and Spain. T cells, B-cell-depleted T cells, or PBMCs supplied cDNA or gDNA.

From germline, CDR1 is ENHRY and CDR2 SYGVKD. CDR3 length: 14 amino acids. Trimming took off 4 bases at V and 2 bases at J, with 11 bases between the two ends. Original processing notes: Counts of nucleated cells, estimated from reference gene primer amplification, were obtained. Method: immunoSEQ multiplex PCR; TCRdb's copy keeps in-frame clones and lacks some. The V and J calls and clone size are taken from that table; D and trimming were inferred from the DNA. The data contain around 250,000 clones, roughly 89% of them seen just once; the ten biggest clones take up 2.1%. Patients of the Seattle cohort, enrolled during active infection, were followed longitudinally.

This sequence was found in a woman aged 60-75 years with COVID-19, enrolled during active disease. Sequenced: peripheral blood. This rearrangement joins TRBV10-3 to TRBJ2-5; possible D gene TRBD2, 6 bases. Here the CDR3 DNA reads TGTGCCATCAGTGCGTCTGGGGGGCAAGAGACCCAGTACTTC. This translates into CAISASGGQETQYF.